This entry lists 10 T cell receptor beta chains sequenced from one sample in a study of T cells after posttransplantation cyclophosphamide. The method was immunoSEQ multiplex PCR; TCRdb's version includes in-frame clones alone and lacks a portion of them. Of about 3,200 clones listed, 61% are singletons. The specimen sequenced was memory CD8+ T cells sorted from blood. The receptors derive from a woman aged 25 to 45 in good health and a related stem cell transplant donor.

The chain carries TRBV4-3 and TRBJ2-7; TRBD1 aligns across 10 bases. In germline, CDR1 is LGHNA, CDR2 YSLEER. The J segment lost 8 bases and the V segment lost 0 bases, leaving 10 bases of the junction unmatched. This CDR3 comprises 16 residues. CDR3 nucleotides: TGCGCCAGCAGCCAAGATTCCGGGACAGGGGCCTCCCAGCAGTACTTC. Translating gives CASSQDSGTGASQQYF.

This clone is labeled as medium-sized. The chain recombines TRBV19 with TRBJ1-4; D is perhaps TRBD1 (5 bases). Trimming cost V 0 bases and J 10 bases, with 15 bases left between them. The CDR3 has 15 residues. Germline V lookup: CDR1 LNHDA, CDR2 SQIVND (reference sequence). The CDR3 sequence: CASSIDGPGLVKLFF. Here the CDR3 DNA reads TGTGCCAGTAGTATAGATGGGCCAGGGCTGGTAAAACTGTTTTTT.

The V call is TRBV9, the J call TRBJ2-2, with TRBD2 matching 8 bases. Germline V gene data show CDR1 as SGDLS and CDR2 as YYNGEE. The J segment lost 5 bases and the V segment lost 2 bases, leaving 14 bases of the junction unmatched. CDR3 length: 18 amino acids. The CDR3 nucleotides are TGTGCCAGCAGCGTTCTCCACTCTCCGGGACTAGGAACCGGGGAGCTGTTTTTT. This encodes CASSVLHSPGLGTGELFF.

This clone showed up just a few times. This chain links TRBV7-2 with TRBJ2-1; the match to TRBD2 covers 15 bases. Per germline, CDR1 SGHTA and CDR2 FQGNSA. The CDR3 runs 16 residues. V lost 3 bases, J lost 4 bases, and 1 base stayed unmatched. The CDR3 is CASSLGTSGGYNEQFF. The CDR3, as DNA: TGTGCCAGCAGCTTGGGGACTAGCGGGGGGTACAATGAGCAGTTCTTC.

The chain uses TRBV5-6 and TRBJ1-2; D is possibly TRBD1 (6 bases). V was trimmed by 1 base and J by 8 bases, leaving 15 bases between them. Germline V gives CDR1 SGHDT, CDR2 YYEEEE. This CDR3 is 14 amino acids long. The CDR3 protein is CASSLTGRMIGYTF. Here the CDR3 DNA reads TGTGCCAGCAGCTTGACAGGGCGTATGATAGGCTACACCTTC.

The chain has TRBV7-9 and TRBJ1-5, with 9 bases matching TRBD1. Germline CDR1 reads SEHNR; CDR2 reads FQNEAQ (reference sequence). The CDR3 loop spans 15 amino acids. With V trimmed by 5 bases and J by 7 bases, 9 bases remained unmatched. The CDR3 DNA reads TGTGCCAGCAGCCCGGGGACAGGGATGAAACAGCCCCAGCATTTT. As protein: CASSPGTGMKQPQHF.

This clone showed up just a few times. The chain employs TRBV6-5 and TRBJ2-7; weak D call: TRBD1 (6 bases). The V gene's germline CDR1 is MNHEY and CDR2 SVGAGI. V lost 0 bases, J lost 1 base, and 10 bases lay in between. The CDR3 has 15 residues. CDR3: CASSYSGQRSYEQYF. The CDR3 DNA follows: TGTGCCAGCAGTTACTCGGGACAAAGATCCTACGAGCAGTACTTC.

The chain recombines TRBV4-3 with TRBJ1-2, with 8 positions matching TRBD1. The ends lost 1 base at V and 4 bases at J; junction bases unmatched: 5. Germline-derived CDR1 and CDR2 are LGHNA and YSLEER. The CDR3 is 15 residues long. Here the CDR3 reads CASSQVQGASYGYTF. The DNA for the CDR3 is TGCGCCAGCAGCCAAGTCCAGGGGGCTTCCTATGGCTACACCTTC.

The chain combines TRBV4-2 with TRBJ2-7; 9 nucleotides line up with TRBD1. CDR1 is LGHNA and CDR2 is YNFKEQ in the germline V gene. The CDR3 sequence is 15 residues long. Unmatched junction bases numbered 6, after V lost 1 base and J lost 5 bases. CDR3 bases: TGTGCCAGCAGCCAAGCCCGGGACAGGGTAAACGAGCAGTACTTC. This sequence encodes CASSQARDRVNEQYF.

The chain's CDR3 is CSVEDLYVYGYTF. In nucleotides, the CDR3 is TGCAGCGTTGAAGATCTCTATGTCTATGGCTACACCTTC. The rearrangement uses TRBV29-1 and TRBJ1-2, with D unresolved. Germline CDR1 SQVTM, CDR2 ANQGSEA. V was cut by 0 bases and J by 4 bases, with 9 bases left in between. CDR3 size: 13 residues. Full variable domain (outside the CDR3, taken from reference TRBV29-1 and TRBJ1-2): SAVISQKPSRDICQRGTSLTIQCQVDSQVTMMFWYRQQPGQSLTLIATANQGSEATYESGFVIDKFPISRPNLTFSTLTVSNMSPEDSSIYLCSVEDLYVYGYTFGSGTRLTVV.